The 31 T cell receptor beta chains below come from one sample, sequenced in a study of blood T cell repertoires in COVID-19. TCRdb's table, derived via immunoSEQ multiplex PCR, lists solely in-frame clones and lacks some. The table records some 87,000 clones, 80% to 90% of them present only once. Sample: peripheral blood. Receptors were obtained from a human donor in a cohort sampled during active COVID-19.

The chain is built from TRBV29-1 and TRBJ1-3, with 7 bases fitting TRBD1. In germline, CDR1 is SQVTM, CDR2 ANQGSEA. The CDR3 has 15 amino acids. J gave up 0 bases and V 7 bases, and 9 bases lay outside the gene matches. In nucleotides, the CDR3 is TGCAGCGCTACCCGGGACAGCAACTCTGGAAACACCATATATTTT. Its protein is CSATRDSNSGNTIYF.

The rearrangement uses TRBV2 and TRBJ1-1, with 9 bases fitting TRBD1. Germline values: CDR1 SNHLY, CDR2 FYNNEI. The CDR3 totals 15 residues. V shed 6 bases and J 1 base; nucleotides not matched to a gene: 6. This CDR3 is CASRTGTGQNTEAFF. CDR3 nucleotide sequence: TGTGCCAGCAGAACCGGGACAGGGCAGAACACTGAAGCTTTCTTT.

There are a few counts of this clone. This chain connects TRBV4-1 to TRBJ1-5; D not certain. Looked up from germline, CDR1 is MGHRA and CDR2 is YSYEKL. The germline V and J ends were trimmed by 0 bases and 3 bases, with 12 bases remaining between them. This CDR3 comprises 16 residues. The CDR3 loop reads CASSQEVRLFNQPQHF. DNA for the CDR3: TGCGCCAGCAGCCAAGAGGTCAGACTCTTCAATCAGCCCCAGCATTTT.

The chain employs TRBV7-6 and TRBJ2-3; 8 nucleotides agree with TRBD2. After removal of 3 bases from V and 2 bases from J, the junction contained 7 bases not matched to a gene. The length of the CDR3 is 16 residues. CDR1 and CDR2 (germline): SGHVS, FNYEAQ. Written as DNA, the CDR3 is TGTGCCAGCAGCTTTTCTAGCGGGCTTTACACAGATACGCAGTATTTT. It specifies CASSFSSGLYTDTQYF.

This chain joins TRBV28 and TRBJ1-1; 8 positions match TRBD1. J lost 7 bases, V lost 2 bases, and 9 bases had no gene match. The CDR3 totals 15 residues. The germline gives CDR1 MDHEN, CDR2 SYDVKM. The CDR3 is CASSLETGGNYEAFF. CDR3 nucleotides: TGTGCCAGCAGTTTAGAAACAGGGGGTAATTATGAAGCTTTCTTT.

J is TRBJ1-2 and V is TRBV6-2 or TRBV6-3; D is perhaps TRBD1 (6 bases). Trimming left V 5 bases short and J 4 bases short, with 14 bases between. This CDR3 has 14 residues. Germline V CDR1 and CDR2: MNHEY, SVGEGT. CDR3 loop: CASSPGASFYGYTF. CDR3 DNA: TGTGCCAGCAGTCCAGGGGCCTCGTTCTATGGCTACACCTTC.

V is TRBV5-6 and J is TRBJ1-2; D not resolved. Germline CDR1 is SGHDT and CDR2 is YYEEEE. V gave up 0 bases and J gave up 2 bases, with 5 bases separating them. CDR3 length: 13 amino acids. This CDR3 is CASSLGRNYGYTF. The CDR3 coding sequence is TGTGCCAGCAGCTTGGGGCGGAACTATGGCTACACCTTC.

J is TRBJ2-3 and V is TRBV6-5, with D perhaps TRBD2 (5 bases). CDR3 size: 14 residues. V was cut by 7 bases and J by 7 bases, with 18 bases left in between. Germline V gene lookup returns CDR1 MNHEY and CDR2 SVGAGI. DNA of the CDR3: TGTGCCAGCATCCAAAAGACTCTCGGGAATACGCAGTATTTT. This sequence encodes CASIQKTLGNTQYF.

The chain couples TRBV30 to TRBJ2-7; TRBD1 is a possible D gene (5 bases). The CDR3 contains 14 residues. Trimming took 0 bases from V and 7 from J, leaving 16 bases between them. Germline CDR1 and CDR2: GTSNPN and SVGIG (reference sequence). In DNA, the CDR3 is TGTGCCTGGAGTGTCCCGGCAGGGATCTTGGAGCAGTACTTC. This translates into CAWSVPAGILEQYF. Drawing the rest from reference TRBV30 and TRBJ2-7, the complete variable domain is SQTIHQWPATLVQPVGSPLSLECTVEGTSNPNLYWYRQAAGRGLQLLFYSVGIGQISSEVPQNLSASRPQDRQFILSSKKLLLSDSGFYLCAWSVPAGILEQYFGPGTRLTVT.

V and J are TRBV20-1 and TRBJ1-2, with TRBD1 as a possible D gene (5 bases). Per germline, CDR1 DFQATT and CDR2 SNEGSKA (reference sequence). This CDR3 has 11 residues. The CDR3 sequence is CSREFLYGYTF. CDR3 in DNA: TGCAGCAGGGAATTCCTCTATGGCTACACCTTC.

This clone was seen a few times. This chain connects TRBV14 to TRBJ1-1, with D maybe TRBD1 (5 bases). Per the germline V gene, CDR1 is SGHDN and CDR2 is FVKESK. With 4 bases removed from V and 1 base from J, the gap between germline ends came to 16 bases. The CDR3 is 16 amino acids. CDR3: CASSRGHSRRNTEAFF. The CDR3 region has the DNA TGTGCCAGCAGCCGAGGACACTCCCGAAGGAACACTGAAGCTTTCTTT.

The CDR3 loop reads CASSLDSGVYNEQFF. The CDR3, as DNA: TGTGCCAGCAGCTTAGATAGCGGGGTCTACAATGAGCAGTTCTTC. This rearrangement joins TRBV13 to TRBJ2-1; 8 nucleotides agree with TRBD2. V dropped 1 base and J dropped 3; count of bases not matched to a gene: 2. In germline, CDR1 is PRHDT, CDR2 FYEKMQ (reference sequence). This CDR3 is 15 amino acids long.

The chain links TRBV19 to TRBJ2-2, with a tentative D call TRBD2 (6 bases). V was trimmed by 5 bases and J by 4 bases, leaving 11 bases between them. Germline V gene lookup returns CDR1 LNHDA and CDR2 SQIVND (reference sequence). The CDR3 is 14 residues long. The CDR3 reads CASSGTGGTGELFF. The CDR3 DNA reads TGTGCCAGTAGTGGGACTGGCGGCACCGGGGAGCTGTTTTTT.

As DNA, the CDR3 is TGTGCCAGCTCCCGGGACAGGCGCACCGGGGAGCTGTTTTTT. Protein: CASSRDRRTGELFF. The chain has TRBV9 and TRBJ2-2; the match to TRBD1 covers 8 bases. The CDR3 runs 14 residues. The J segment lost 4 bases and the V segment lost 7 bases, leaving 6 bases of the junction unmatched. Germline V gene data show CDR1 as SGDLS and CDR2 as YYNGEE.

This chain uses TRBV3-1 (or the pseudogene TRBV3-2) with TRBJ2-5; possible D gene TRBD2, 6 bases. Germline V CDR1 and CDR2: LGHDT, YNNKEL (reference sequence). This CDR3 is built from 13 residues. V lost 1 base and J lost 6, with 9 bases in between. This CDR3 is CASSQGGGKTQYF. DNA for the CDR3: TGTGCCAGCAGCCAAGGGGGCGGGAAGACCCAGTACTTC.

The genes are TRBV6-5 and TRBJ1-5; TRBD1 aligns across 7 bases. Germline CDR1 MNHEY, CDR2 SVGAGI. CDR3 length: 13 amino acids. The J segment lost 12 bases and the V segment lost 5 bases, leaving 10 bases of the junction unmatched. CDR3 in DNA: TGTGCCAGCAGTCCTAGACCGGGACAGAACCAGCATTTT. This encodes CASSPRPGQNQHF.

This chain uses TRBV7-2 with TRBJ2-1; D unresolved. Trimming removed 2 bases at V and 2 bases at J, with 10 bases between. This CDR3 contains 15 residues. Germline V gene data show CDR1 as SGHTA and CDR2 as FQGNSA. CDR3 coding DNA: TGTGCCAGCAGCTTAAACGAGCTGGCCTACAATGAGCAGTTCTTC. Translated, it gives CASSLNELAYNEQFF. The full variable domain, rest sourced from reference TRBV7-2 and TRBJ2-1, is GAGVSQSPSNKVTEKGKDVELRCDPISGHTALYWYRQSLGQGLEFLIYFQGNSAPDKSGLPSDRFSAERTGGSVSTLTIQRTQQEDSAVYLCASSLNELAYNEQFFGPGTRLTVL.

CDR3 sequence (DNA): TGTGCCAGCAGTTACTCACGGGGGTCTGAGTCAGAGACCCAGTACTTC. Its protein is CASSYSRGSESETQYF. The gene calls are TRBV6-2 or TRBV6-3 and TRBJ2-5; weak D call: TRBD2 (6 bases). Deletions cut 0 bases from V and 4 bases from J, with 15 bases between. Germline-derived CDR1 and CDR2 are MNHEY and SVGEGT. The length of the CDR3 is 16 residues.

CDR3: CASGSGMNTEAFF. CDR3 coding DNA: TGTGCCAGCGGGTCAGGCATGAACACTGAAGCTTTCTTT. The J gene is TRBJ1-1, the V gene TRBV5-6, with D unresolved. The CDR3 totals 13 residues. The germline CDR1 and CDR2 sequences are SGHDT and YYEEEE. Trimming left V 7 bases short and J 0 bases short, with 10 bases between.

This chain joins TRBV4-1 and TRBJ1-5; TRBD1 might be the D (6 bases). Looked up from germline, CDR1 is MGHRA and CDR2 is YSYEKL. The CDR3 sequence is 16 residues long. V was clipped by 4 bases and J by 2 bases, with 15 bases between them. CDR3 coding DNA: TGCGCCAGCAGCCGTAGGCAGGGGTCGGGCAATCAGCCCCAGCATTTT. Translated, it gives CASSRRQGSGNQPQHF.

V is TRBV12-5 and J is TRBJ2-5; 7 nucleotides agree with TRBD2. The CDR3 is 13 amino acids. V shed 5 bases, J shed 14 bases, and the junction held 14 bases outside the gene matches. In germline, CDR1 is LGHNT, CDR2 FRNRAP. The CDR3 region has the DNA TGTGCTAGTGGTCCCGGTGGTCAGCGGGGCCCCTACTTC. Protein product: CASGPGGQRGPYF.

The chain is built from TRBV3-1 (or the pseudogene TRBV3-2) and TRBJ2-3; D not resolved. Per the germline V gene, CDR1 is LGHDT and CDR2 is YNNKEL (reference sequence). Trimming removed 1 base from V and 4 bases from J, with 9 bases in between. This CDR3 spans 14 amino acids. This CDR3 is CASSQVIAADTQYF. DNA of the CDR3: TGTGCCAGCAGCCAAGTAATAGCTGCAGATACGCAGTATTTT.

This chain connects TRBV2 to TRBJ2-5; TRBD1 is a possible D gene (5 bases). The V gene lost 6 bases and the J gene lost 0 bases, with 14 bases spanning the gap. Per germline, CDR1 SNHLY and CDR2 FYNNEI. The CDR3 runs 15 residues. The CDR3 region is CASRRGRANQETQYF. The CDR3 coding sequence is TGTGCCAGCAGACGTGGCAGGGCAAACCAAGAGACCCAGTACTTC.

This sequence joins TRBV3-1 (or the pseudogene TRBV3-2) and TRBJ1-5; 7 nucleotides match TRBD1. The V segment lost 4 bases and the J segment 3 bases; nucleotides outside the gene matches: 3. This CDR3 spans 14 amino acids. From germline, CDR1 is LGHDT and CDR2 YNNKEL (reference sequence). CDR3 region: CASSRDRVNQPQHF. CDR3 nucleotides: TGTGCCAGCAGCCGCGACAGGGTCAATCAGCCCCAGCATTTT.

The chain combines TRBV7-9 with TRBJ1-5; 8 bases align to TRBD1. Per germline, CDR1 SEHNR and CDR2 FQNEAQ (reference sequence). J lost 1 base, V lost 5 bases, and 13 bases had no gene match. The CDR3 is made up of 18 amino acids. For the CDR3, the DNA is TGTGCCAGCAGCCTACAAGCGTGGGACAGGTGGAGCAATCAGCCCCAGCATTTT. As protein: CASSLQAWDRWSNQPQHF.

This CDR3 reads CASSFGTSSSGNTIYF. The CDR3 nucleotides are TGTGCCAGCAGCTTCGGGACTTCCAGCTCTGGAAACACCATATATTTT. This chain connects TRBV13 to TRBJ1-3; TRBD1 is a possible D gene (5 bases). Germline loops: CDR1 PRHDT, CDR2 FYEKMQ (reference sequence). The CDR3 is made up of 16 amino acids. Trimming took off 3 bases at V and 0 bases at J, with 12 bases between the two ends. Complete variable domain (other parts from reference TRBV13 and TRBJ1-3): AAGVIQSPRHLIKEKRETATLKCYPIPRHDTVYWYQQGPGQDPQFLISFYEKMQSDKGSIPDRFSAQQFSDYHSELNMSSLELGDSALYFCASSFGTSSSGNTIYFGEGSWLTVV.

As concerns this clone: Mismatch with germline at one junction end may stem from a read error. Different DNA sequences within this sample yield the same CDR3. The V and J genes are TRBV7-9 and TRBJ1-2; D not resolved. This CDR3 spans 14 amino acids. The germline V gene encodes CDR1 SEHNR and CDR2 FQNEAQ (reference sequence). CDR3 protein: CASSLDTPYYGYTF. The CDR3 region has the DNA TGTGCCAGCAGCTTAGACACACCCTACTATGGTTACACCTTC. Full variable domain (outside the CDR3, taken from reference TRBV7-9 and TRBJ1-2): DTGVSQNPRHKITKRGQNVTFRCDPISEHNRLYWYRQTLGQGPEFLTYFQNEAQLEKSRLLSDRFSAERPKGSFSTLEIQRTEQGDSAMYLCASSLDTPYYGYTFGSGTRLTVV.

The rearrangement links TRBV30 to TRBJ2-5; 7 nucleotides align to TRBD2. The CDR3 has 14 amino acids. Germline loops: CDR1 GTSNPN, CDR2 SVGIG (reference sequence). J lost 4 bases, V lost 6 bases, and 11 bases had no gene match. CDR3 region: CACKFRTRVETQYF. The CDR3 bases are TGTGCCTGTAAATTCAGGACTAGGGTAGAGACCCAGTACTTC. The variable domain in full, with the rest retrieved from reference TRBV30 and TRBJ2-5, is SQTIHQWPATLVQPVGSPLSLECTVEGTSNPNLYWYRQAAGRGLQLLFYSVGIGQISSEVPQNLSASRPQDRQFILSSKKLLLSDSGFYLCACKFRTRVETQYFGPGTRLLVL.

Ten or more counts support this clone. The chain recombines TRBV6-6 with TRBJ1-1, with 7 positions matching TRBD1. This CDR3 has 14 amino acids. V shed 7 bases and J 0 bases; nucleotides not matched to a gene: 5. CDR1 and CDR2 from the germline V gene are MNHNY and SVGAGI (reference sequence). DNA of the CDR3: TGTGCCAGCACTCCGACAGGGCTGAACACTGAAGCTTTCTTT. Translation gives CASTPTGLNTEAFF.

This clone was observed a few times. The chain combines TRBV3-1 (or the pseudogene TRBV3-2) with TRBJ1-2; TRBD1 agrees at 8 bases. The CDR3 is 15 amino acids. Germline assignment: CDR1 LGHDT and CDR2 YNNKEL (reference sequence). V lost 4 bases, J lost 7 bases, and 11 bases stayed unmatched. The CDR3: CASSPTTDRGSGYTF. Here the CDR3 DNA reads TGTGCCAGCAGCCCCACCACCGACAGGGGAAGTGGCTACACCTTC.

The chain joins TRBV25-1 to TRBJ1-3; tentative D call: TRBD1 (5 bases). V lost 2 bases and J lost 8, with 16 bases in between. The CDR3 sequence is 15 residues long. Germline V gene sequence: CDR1 MGHDK, CDR2 SYGVNS. CDR3 sequence: CASSEVWTREDTIYF. The CDR3 bases are TGTGCCAGCAGTGAAGTATGGACCAGGGAGGACACCATATATTTT.